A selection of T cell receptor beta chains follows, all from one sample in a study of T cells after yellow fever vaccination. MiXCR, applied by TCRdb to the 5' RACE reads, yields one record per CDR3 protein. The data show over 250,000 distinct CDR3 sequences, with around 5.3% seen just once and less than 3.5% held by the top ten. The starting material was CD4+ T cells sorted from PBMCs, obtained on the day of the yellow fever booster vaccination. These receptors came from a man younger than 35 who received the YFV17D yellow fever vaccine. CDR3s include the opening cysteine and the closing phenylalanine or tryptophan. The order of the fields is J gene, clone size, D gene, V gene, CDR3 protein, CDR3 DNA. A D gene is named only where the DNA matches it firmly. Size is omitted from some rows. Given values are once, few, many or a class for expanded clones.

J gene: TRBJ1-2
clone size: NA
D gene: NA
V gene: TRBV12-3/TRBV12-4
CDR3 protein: CASSPPGYGYTF
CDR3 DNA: TGTGCCAGCAGTCCCCCAGGGTACGGCTACACCTTC

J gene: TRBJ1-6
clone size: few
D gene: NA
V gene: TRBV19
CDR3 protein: CASRGSEGIQGPNSPLHF
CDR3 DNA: TGTGCCAGTAGGGGATCGGAGGGTATACAGGGACCTAATTCACCCCTCCACTTT

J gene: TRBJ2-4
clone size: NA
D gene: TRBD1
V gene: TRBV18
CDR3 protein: CASSTTRFGQGGDIQYF
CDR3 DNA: TGTGCCAGCTCAACCACAAGATTCGGACAGGGTGGCGACATTCAGTACTTC

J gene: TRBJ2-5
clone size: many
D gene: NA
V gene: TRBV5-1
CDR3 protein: CASSTGRIGVETQYF
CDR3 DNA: TGCGCCAGCAGCACCGGTCGTATTGGGGTGGAGACCCAGTACTTC

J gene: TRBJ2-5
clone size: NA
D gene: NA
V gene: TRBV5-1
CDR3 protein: CASNRGGETQYF
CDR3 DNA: TGCGCCAGCAACCGGGGTGGGGAGACCCAGTACTTC

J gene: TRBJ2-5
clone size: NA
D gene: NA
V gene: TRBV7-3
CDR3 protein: CASSPSPTETQYF
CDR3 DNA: TGTGCCAGCAGTCCATCCCCGACGGAGACCCAGTACTTC

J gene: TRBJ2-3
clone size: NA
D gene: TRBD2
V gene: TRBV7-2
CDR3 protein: CASRPVLAGGWDTQYF
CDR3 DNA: TGTGCCAGCAGGCCCGTCCTAGCGGGGGGGTGGGATACGCAGTATTTT

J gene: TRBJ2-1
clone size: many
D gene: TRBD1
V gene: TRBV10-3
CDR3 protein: CAIRLGRGWSNEQFF
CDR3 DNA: TGTGCCATCAGACTCGGCAGGGGGTGGAGCAATGAGCAGTTCTTC

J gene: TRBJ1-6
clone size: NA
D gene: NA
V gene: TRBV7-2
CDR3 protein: CASSNRVNSPLHF
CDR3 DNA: TGTGCCAGCAGCAACAGAGTAAATTCACCCCTCCACTTT

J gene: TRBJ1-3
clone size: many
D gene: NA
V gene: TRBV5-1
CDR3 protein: CASGDSSSGNTIYF
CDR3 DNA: TGCGCCAGCGGAGACAGTAGCTCTGGAAACACCATATATTTT

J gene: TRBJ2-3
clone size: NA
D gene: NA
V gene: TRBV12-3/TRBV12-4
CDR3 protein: CASTTRGGAGDTQYF
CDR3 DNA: TGTGCCAGCACCACCCGTGGGGGGGCTGGGGATACGCAGTATTTT

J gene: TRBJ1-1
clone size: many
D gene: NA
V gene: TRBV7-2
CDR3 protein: CASGRVRNTEAFF
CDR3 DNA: TGTGCCAGCGGAAGGGTCCGGAACACTGAAGCTTTCTTT

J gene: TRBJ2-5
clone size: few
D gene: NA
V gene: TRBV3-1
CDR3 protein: CASASTPETQYF
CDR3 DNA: TGTGCCAGCGCTTCGACACCGGAGACCCAGTACTTC

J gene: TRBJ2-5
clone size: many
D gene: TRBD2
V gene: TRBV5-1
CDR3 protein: CASSLERGSQETQYF
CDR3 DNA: TGCGCCAGCAGCTTGGAGCGGGGCTCCCAAGAGACCCAGTACTTC

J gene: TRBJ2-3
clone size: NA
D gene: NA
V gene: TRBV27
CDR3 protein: CATRRSTSTDTQYF
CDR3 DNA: TGTGCCACCAGGAGGTCTACTAGCACAGATACGCAGTATTTT

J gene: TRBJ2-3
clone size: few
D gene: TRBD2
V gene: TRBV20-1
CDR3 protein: CSARDPSGGADTQYF
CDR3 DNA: TGCAGTGCTAGAGATCCTAGCGGGGGGGCAGATACGCAGTATTTT

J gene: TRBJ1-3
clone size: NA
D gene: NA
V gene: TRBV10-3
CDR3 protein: CAIGGDYSGNTIYF
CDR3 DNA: TGTGCCATCGGGGGTGATTACTCTGGAAACACCATATATTTT

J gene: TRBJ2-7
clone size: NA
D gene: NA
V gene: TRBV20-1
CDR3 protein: CSARDQRAAHEQYF
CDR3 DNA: TGCAGTGCTAGAGATCAGAGGGCAGCCCACGAGCAGTACTTC

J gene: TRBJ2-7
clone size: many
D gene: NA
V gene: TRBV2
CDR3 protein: CASGDYEQYF
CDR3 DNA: TGTGCCAGCGGAGATTACGAGCAGTACTTC

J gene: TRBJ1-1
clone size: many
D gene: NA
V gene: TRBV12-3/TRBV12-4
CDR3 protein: CASSLESDGEAFF
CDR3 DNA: TGTGCCAGCAGCCTTGAGTCCGACGGTGAAGCTTTCTTT

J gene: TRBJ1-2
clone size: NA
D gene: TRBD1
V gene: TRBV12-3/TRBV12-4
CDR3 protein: CASRRSGQGTAYGYTF
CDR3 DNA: TGTGCCAGCAGGAGATCGGGTCAAGGGACAGCCTATGGCTACACCTTC

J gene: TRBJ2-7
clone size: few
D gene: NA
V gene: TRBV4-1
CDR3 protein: CASSQDWRGRAYEQYF
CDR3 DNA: TGCGCCAGCAGCCAAGATTGGAGGGGTCGGGCCTACGAGCAGTACTTC

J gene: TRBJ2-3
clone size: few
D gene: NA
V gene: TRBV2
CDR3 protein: CASRSRNTDTQYF
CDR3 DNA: TGTGCCAGCAGGTCGCGTAACACAGATACGCAGTATTTT

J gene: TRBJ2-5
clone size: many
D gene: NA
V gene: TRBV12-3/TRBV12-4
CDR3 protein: CASSYNSQETQYF
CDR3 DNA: TGTGCCAGCAGCTACAACTCACAAGAGACCCAGTACTTC

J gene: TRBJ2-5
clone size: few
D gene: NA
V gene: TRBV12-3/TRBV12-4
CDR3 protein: CASSLPSEETQYF
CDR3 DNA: TGTGCCAGCAGTTTACCGTCGGAAGAGACCCAGTACTTC

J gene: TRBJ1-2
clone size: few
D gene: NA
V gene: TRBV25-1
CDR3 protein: CASSELEGGRGLYGYTF
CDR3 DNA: TGTGCCAGCAGTGAACTAGAAGGGGGGAGAGGTCTCTATGGCTACACCTTC

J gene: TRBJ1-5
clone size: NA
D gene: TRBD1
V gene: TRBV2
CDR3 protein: CASSINWDSRYQPQHF
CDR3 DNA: TGTGCCAGCAGCATAAATTGGGACAGTCGATATCAGCCCCAGCATTTT

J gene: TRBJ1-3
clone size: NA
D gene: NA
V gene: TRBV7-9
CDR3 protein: CASSARETGNTIYF
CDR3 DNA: TGTGCCAGCAGCGCCCGGGAGACTGGAAACACCATATATTTT

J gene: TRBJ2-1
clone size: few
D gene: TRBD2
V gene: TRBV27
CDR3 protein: CASSLRSGTSWENEQFF
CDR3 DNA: TGTGCCAGCAGTTTAAGGAGCGGGACTAGCTGGGAGAATGAGCAGTTCTTC

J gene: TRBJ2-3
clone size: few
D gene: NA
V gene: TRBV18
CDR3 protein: CASSPGAQVGTDTQYF
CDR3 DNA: TGTGCCAGCTCCCCGGGGGCCCAGGTTGGCACAGATACGCAGTATTTT

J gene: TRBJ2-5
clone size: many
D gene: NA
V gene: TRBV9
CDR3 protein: CASSVFDGTQYF
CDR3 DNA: TGTGCCAGCAGCGTCTTTGATGGGACCCAGTACTTC

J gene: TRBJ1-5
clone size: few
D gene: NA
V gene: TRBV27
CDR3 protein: CASSSRWDQPQHF
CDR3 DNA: TGTGCCAGCAGTTCCCGGTGGGACCAGCCCCAGCATTTT

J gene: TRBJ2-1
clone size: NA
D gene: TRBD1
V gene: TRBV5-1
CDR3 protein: CASSLSGTGSKQFF
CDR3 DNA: TGCGCCAGCAGCTTGAGCGGGACAGGGTCAAAGCAGTTCTTC

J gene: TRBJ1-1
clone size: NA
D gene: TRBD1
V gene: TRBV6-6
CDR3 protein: CASRGEGGWSTEAFF
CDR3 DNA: TGTGCCAGCAGGGGAGAAGGGGGCTGGAGCACTGAAGCTTTCTTT

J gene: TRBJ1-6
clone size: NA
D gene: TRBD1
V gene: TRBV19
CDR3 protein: CASSHGQGIYNSPLHF
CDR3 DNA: TGTGCCAGTAGCCACGGACAGGGGATCTATAATTCACCCCTCCACTTT

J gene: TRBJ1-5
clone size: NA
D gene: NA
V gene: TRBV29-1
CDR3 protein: CSVLWGGSNQPQHF
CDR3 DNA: TGCAGCGTCCTCTGGGGGGGTAGCAATCAGCCCCAGCATTTT

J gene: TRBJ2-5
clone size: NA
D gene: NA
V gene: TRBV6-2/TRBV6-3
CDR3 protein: CARLLGGSQETQYF
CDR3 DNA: TGTGCCAGACTGCTTGGGGGCAGCCAAGAGACCCAGTACTTC

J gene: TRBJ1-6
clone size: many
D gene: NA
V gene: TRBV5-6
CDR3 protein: CASSRGLRNSPLHF
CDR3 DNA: TGTGCCAGCAGCCGAGGGTTGCGGAATTCACCCCTCCACTTT

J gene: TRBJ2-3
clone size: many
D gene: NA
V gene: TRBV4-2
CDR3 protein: CASSLMGAGTDTQYF
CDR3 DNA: TGTGCCAGCAGCCTAATGGGGGCCGGCACAGATACGCAGTATTTT

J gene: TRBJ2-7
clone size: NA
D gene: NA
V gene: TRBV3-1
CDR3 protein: CASSQVPGETYEQYF
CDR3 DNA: TGTGCCAGCAGCCAAGTGCCGGGCGAAACCTACGAGCAGTACTTC

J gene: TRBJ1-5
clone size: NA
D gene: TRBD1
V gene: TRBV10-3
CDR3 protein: CAISVGQNGGGQGPQHF
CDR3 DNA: TGTGCCATCAGTGTAGGGCAGAATGGGGGCGGACAGGGGCCCCAGCATTTT

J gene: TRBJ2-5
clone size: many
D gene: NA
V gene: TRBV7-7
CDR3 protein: CASSRERVETQYF
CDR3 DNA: TGTGCCAGCAGTCGGGAGCGGGTGGAGACCCAGTACTTC

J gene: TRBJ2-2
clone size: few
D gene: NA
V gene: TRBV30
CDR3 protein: CAWQDLSNTGELFF
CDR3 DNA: TGTGCCTGGCAGGACCTCTCGAACACCGGGGAGCTGTTTTTT

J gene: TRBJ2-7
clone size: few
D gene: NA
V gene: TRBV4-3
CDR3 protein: CASSRGRGFSYEQYF
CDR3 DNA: TGCGCCAGCAGCCGGGGCAGGGGATTCTCCTACGAGCAGTACTTC

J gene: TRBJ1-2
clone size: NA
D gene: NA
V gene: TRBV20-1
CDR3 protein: CSAGEGRAIYVGYTF
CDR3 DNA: TGCAGTGCAGGCGAGGGGAGGGCTATTTATGTGGGCTACACCTTC

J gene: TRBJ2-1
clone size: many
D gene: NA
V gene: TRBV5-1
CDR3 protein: CASRVGGSYNEQFF
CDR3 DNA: TGCGCCAGCAGAGTCGGGGGCTCCTACAATGAGCAGTTCTTC

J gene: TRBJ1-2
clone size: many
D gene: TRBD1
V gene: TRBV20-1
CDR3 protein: CSTALTGGYGYTF
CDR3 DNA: TGCAGCACCGCCTTGACAGGGGGGTATGGCTACACCTTC

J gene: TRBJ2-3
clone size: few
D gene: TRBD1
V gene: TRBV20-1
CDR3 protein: CSETGIATDTQYF
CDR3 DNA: TGCAGCGAGACAGGGATTGCTACAGATACGCAGTATTTT